The 22 T cell receptor beta chains below all came from one sample that was sequenced in a study of T cell repertoires in cytomegalovirus infection. TCRdb processed the reads anew with MiXCR; each CDR3 protein has one entry. This sample has fewer than 150,000 distinct CDR3 sequences; roughly 31% occur once, and the top ten carry 35% to 50%. These receptors lack a known antigen. The sample here was CD8+ T cells from cultured PBMCs, taken from culture after CMV antigen stimulation. Every receptor here comes from a human donor in good health (CMV status not recorded). Some clones in this sample may be carry-over from other donors' samples.

This clonotype was seen a handful of times. V usage is TRBV4-3 and J usage is TRBJ2-7, with D perhaps given as TRBD1 or TRBD2 (5 bases each). This CDR3 comprises 14 residues. V shed 1 base and J shed 5 bases, with 12 bases lying between them. Germline V gene sequence: CDR1 LGHNA, CDR2 YSLEER. DNA of the CDR3: TGCGCCAGCAGCCAAGGAATTTTGGGGGACGAGCAGTACTTC. It encodes CASSQGILGDEQYF.

The chain couples TRBV20-1 to TRBJ1-1; D possibly corresponds to TRBD1 (5 bases). Germline V gene data show CDR1 as DFQATT and CDR2 as SNEGSKA (reference sequence). Trimming cost V 2 bases and J 0 bases, with 22 bases left between them. The CDR3 is 18 amino acids. DNA for the CDR3: TGCAGTGCTAGACCTCCGTTCCGGGACCCGAGGATGAACACTGAAGCTTTCTTT. Its protein product is CSARPPFRDPRMNTEAFF.

In its sample, this clonotype was seen once. The V gene is TRBV2, the J gene TRBJ2-1, with TRBD2 matching over 8 bases. Losses at the gene ends were 2 bases for V and 4 bases for J; bases not matched to a gene: 1. The CDR3 is made up of 14 amino acids. The germline V gene encodes CDR1 SNHLY and CDR2 FYNNEI. The CDR3 DNA reads TGTGCCAGCAGTGAAAGCGGGGGTTACAATGAGCAGTTCTTC. It yields the protein CASSESGGYNEQFF.

This chain uses TRBV12-3 or TRBV12-4 with TRBJ2-4; the match to TRBD2 covers 7 bases. J lost 5 bases, V lost 3 bases, and 4 bases had no gene match. There are 14 residues in the CDR3. The CDR3 region is CASSFSAGENIQYF. DNA for the CDR3: TGTGCCAGCAGTTTTTCGGCGGGGGAAAACATTCAGTACTTC.

The CDR3 DNA sequence: TGTGCCAGCATGAGGGCGAAGGGGAGCAACGAGCAGTACTTC. Translation gives CASMRAKGSNEQYF. The genes are TRBV7-9 and TRBJ2-7; D may correspond to TRBD1 or TRBD2 (5 bases each). Germline CDR1 and CDR2: SEHNR and FQNEAQ (reference sequence). The CDR3 has 14 residues. V lost 7 bases to trimming and J lost 5 bases, with 18 bases between them.

This clonotype has only a few counts. This rearrangement joins TRBV7-2 to TRBJ2-5; D not resolved. The CDR3 runs to 14 residues. V lost 3 bases to trimming and J lost 4 bases, with 12 bases between them. Germline V lookup: CDR1 SGHTA, CDR2 FQGNSA. The CDR3 bases are TGTGCCAGCAGCTTTTTTCCCTATCGAGAGACCCAGTACTTC. As protein: CASSFFPYRETQYF.

This clonotype was recorded many times. CDR3 DNA sequence: TGTGCCAGTACGAAGTCTAACACAGATACGCAGTATTTT. Protein: CASTKSNTDTQYF. The V and J genes are TRBV7-8 and TRBJ2-3; unclear D gene. The CDR3 consists of 13 residues. Trimming shortened V by 9 bases and J by 2 bases, and 12 bases separated the two germline ends. The germline V gene has CDR1 SGHVS and CDR2 FQNEAQ.

The rearrangement joins TRBV7-6 to TRBJ2-7, with 7 bases that match TRBD1. CDR1 and CDR2 (germline): SGHVS, FNYEAQ. The CDR3 extends over 15 amino acids. Trimming took 1 base from V and 3 from J; bases not matched to a gene: 6. The CDR3 coding sequence is TGTGCCAGCAGCTTAGAAGGACAGGCATTCTACGAGCAGTACTTC. Amino acids: CASSLEGQAFYEQYF. The full variable domain, with the rest looked up from reference TRBV7-6 and TRBJ2-7, is GAGVSQSPRYKVTKRGQDVALRCDPISGHVSLYWYRQALGQGPEFLTYFNYEAQQDKSGLPNDRFSAERPEGSISTLTIQRTEQRDSAMYRCASSLEGQAFYEQYFGPGTRLTVT.

This clonotype was seen only a few times. The rearrangement uses TRBV7-9 and TRBJ1-5; no clear D gene. The CDR3 runs 13 residues. Germline CDR1 and CDR2: SEHNR and FQNEAQ (reference sequence). V was trimmed by 1 base and J by 2 bases, leaving 3 bases between them. CDR3 sequence (DNA): TGTGCCAGCAGCTTAGTGGGCAATCAGCCCCAGCATTTT. It translates to CASSLVGNQPQHF.

The chain employs TRBV7-9 and TRBJ1-5, with 9 bases fitting TRBD1. The CDR3 contains 18 residues. The germline V gene has CDR1 SEHNR and CDR2 FQNEAQ (reference sequence). V shed 2 bases and J 7 bases; nucleotides not matched to a gene: 15. CDR3 bases: TGTGCCAGCAGCTTAAGCGTAGGGGACAGGGTATCGTGGCAGCCCCAGCATTTT. As protein: CASSLSVGDRVSWQPQHF.

By sample fraction, this clonotype is medium-sized (0.01 to 0.1%). This chain joins TRBV19 and TRBJ2-1; no reliable D call. The CDR3 extends over 15 amino acids. V was trimmed by 0 bases and J by 2 bases, leaving 8 bases between them. Looked up from germline, CDR1 is LNHDA and CDR2 is SQIVND (reference sequence). The CDR3 spells CASSIERSPYNEQFF. DNA of the CDR3: TGTGCCAGTAGTATAGAACGTTCGCCCTACAATGAGCAGTTCTTC.

The chain employs TRBV7-2 and TRBJ2-1; D is perhaps TRBD2 (6 bases). V dropped 1 base and J dropped 7 bases, with 11 bases sitting between them. Germline V gene sequence: CDR1 SGHTA, CDR2 FQGNSA. The CDR3 is 14 residues long. The CDR3 is CASSLVGSGNEQFF. The DNA of the CDR3 is TGTGCCAGCAGCTTAGTCGGGAGCGGGAATGAGCAGTTCTTC.

The chain recombines TRBV9 with TRBJ2-1; 9 bases match TRBD2. The CDR3 runs 15 residues. Trimming at V came to 2 bases and at J to 3 bases, leaving 3 bases not matched to a gene. Germline CDR1 is SGDLS and CDR2 is YYNGEE. CDR3 region: CASSVSGGNYNEQFF. In nucleotides, the CDR3 is TGTGCCAGCAGCGTCAGCGGGGGGAACTACAATGAGCAGTTCTTC.

This chain links TRBV5-4 with TRBJ1-1; D perhaps matches TRBD1 (6 bases). The CDR3 covers 15 residues. Per the germline V gene, CDR1 is SGHNT and CDR2 is YYREEE (reference sequence). V was shortened by 0 bases and J by 2 bases, with 11 bases between the two germline ends. CDR3 nucleotide sequence: TGTGCCAGCAGCTTGGAGGACAGACTAAACACTGAAGCTTTCTTT. Translation: CASSLEDRLNTEAFF. Full variable domain (missing parts from reference TRBV5-4 and TRBJ1-1): ETGVTQSPTHLIKTRGQQVTLRCSSQSGHNTVSWYQQALGQGPQFIFQYYREEENGRGNFPPRFSGLQFPNYSSELNVNALELDDSALYLCASSLEDRLNTEAFFGQGTRLTVV.

The rearrangement joins TRBV7-8 to TRBJ2-1; perhaps TRBD2 as D (6 bases). This CDR3 contains 14 residues. Germline V gene sequence: CDR1 SGHVS, CDR2 FQNEAQ. With 5 bases removed from V and 7 bases from J, the gap between germline ends came to 15 bases. Written as DNA, the CDR3 is TGTGCCAGCAGCGTGTCCGCGGGGAAGAATGAGCAGTTCTTC. Its translation is CASSVSAGKNEQFF. Drawing the rest from reference TRBV7-8 and TRBJ2-1, the complete variable domain is GAGVSQSPRYKVAKRGQDVALRCDPISGHVSLFWYQQALGQGPEFLTYFQNEAQLDKSGLPSDRFFAERPEGSVSTLKIQRTQQEDSAVYLCASSVSAGKNEQFFGPGTRLTVL.

The chain has TRBV28 and TRBJ2-5; D might be TRBD1 (6 bases). CDR3 length equals 14 residues. The V gene lost 6 bases and the J gene lost 7 bases, with 18 bases spanning the gap. Germline V gives CDR1 MDHEN, CDR2 SYDVKM. The CDR3 region has the DNA TGTGCCAGCAGCACCGTCTGGCAGGGGTGGACCCAGTACTTC. It is translated as CASSTVWQGWTQYF.

There are a few counts of this clonotype. This sequence joins TRBV6-4 and TRBJ1-1; D possibly corresponds to TRBD1 (5 bases). The CDR3 has 13 residues. V lost 6 bases, J lost 1 base, and 9 bases lay in between. The germline CDR1 and CDR2 sequences are MRHNA and SNTAGT. CDR3 sequence (DNA): TGTGCCAGCAGGCGTACAGGGAACACTGAAGCTTTCTTT. It is translated as CASRRTGNTEAFF.

This clonotype was recorded only once. This chain joins TRBV4-1 and TRBJ1-2, with 11 bases that match TRBD1. This CDR3 spans 19 amino acids. CDR1 is MGHRA, CDR2 YSYEKL, per germline. Losses at the gene ends were 1 base for V and 7 bases for J; bases not matched to a gene: 17. The CDR3 is CASSQVIAGTGGWWRGYTF. The CDR3 DNA sequence: TGCGCCAGCAGCCAAGTCATAGCCGGGACAGGGGGTTGGTGGCGTGGCTACACCTTC.

The V gene is TRBV5-8, the J gene TRBJ1-2; 7 bases map to TRBD1. CDR3 size: 16 residues. CDR1 and CDR2 (germline): SGHTS, YDEGEE. V lost 1 base to trimming and J lost 0 bases; unmatched junction nucleotides: 6. CDR3 nucleotide sequence: TGTGCCAGCAGCTTGAGTTGGACAGGAGCTAACTATGGCTACACCTTC. Residues: CASSLSWTGANYGYTF.

This clonotype appeared a few times. V and J are TRBV27 and TRBJ1-6; D unclear. The CDR3 runs 13 residues. Trimming stripped 2 bases from V and 11 bases from J, with 10 bases between. Germline CDR1 and CDR2: MNHEY and SMNVEV (reference sequence). CDR3 residues: CASSLSGGTPLHF. In nucleotides, the CDR3 is TGTGCCAGCAGTTTAAGTGGTGGGACACCCCTCCACTTT.

There are a few counts of this clonotype. The V call is TRBV10-3, the J call TRBJ1-6; no reliable D call. In germline, CDR1 is ENHRY, CDR2 SYGVKD. The CDR3 covers 14 residues. V was clipped by 4 bases and J by 7 bases, with 11 bases between them. CDR3 sequence (DNA): TGTGCCATCAGTGTCGGAGGGTGGAATTCACCCCTCCACTTT. Translated: CAISVGGWNSPLHF.

V gene TRBV9 combines with J gene TRBJ2-6; D perhaps matches TRBD1 (6 bases). CDR3 length: 16 amino acids. V lost 3 bases to trimming and J lost 2 bases, with 12 bases between them. From germline, CDR1 is SGDLS and CDR2 YYNGEE. DNA for the CDR3: TGTGCCAGCAGCGCCAACAGGGCAACTGGGGCCAACGTCCTGACTTTC. It is translated as CASSANRATGANVLTF.